One and the same sample provided the 9 T cell receptor beta chains below, sequenced in a study of CD8 T cells in Susac syndrome. With random hexamers, reverse transcription was performed on roughly 0.5 to 1 ug of RNA. TCRdb used MiXCR to reprocess the immunoSEQ multiplex PCR reads, holding one entry per CDR3 protein. Seen here are about 180,000 distinct CDR3 sequences, approximately 95% observed once, and the top ten hold less than 0.2%. The sequenced sample was CD8+ T cells from PBMCs. Receptors were obtained from a human donor with multiple sclerosis.

The V call is TRBV20-1, the J call TRBJ2-1; weak D call: TRBD2 (6 bases). The V end was cut by 1 base, the J end by 3 bases, with 10 bases between. This CDR3 has 14 amino acids. The germline CDR1 and CDR2 sequences are DFQATT and SNEGSKA (reference sequence). CDR3 bases: TGCAGTGCTAGAGGTCTAGCGATCTACAATGAGCAGTTCTTC. As protein: CSARGLAIYNEQFF.

The chain joins TRBV28 to TRBJ2-5; D gene ambiguous. Germline V CDR1 and CDR2: MDHEN, SYDVKM. V shed 2 bases and J shed 0 bases, with 4 bases lying between them. The CDR3 sequence is 13 residues long. The CDR3 spells CASSLSDQETQYF. In nucleotides, the CDR3 is TGTGCCAGCAGTTTAAGCGACCAAGAGACCCAGTACTTC.

The chain combines TRBV13 with TRBJ2-4; D is unresolved. V was cut by 5 bases and J by 3 bases, with 14 bases left in between. Germline CDR1 reads PRHDT; CDR2 reads FYEKMQ (reference sequence). The CDR3 runs 15 residues. Here the CDR3 DNA reads TGTGCCAGCAGCCTGGCGCCCCTAGGCAAAAACATTCAGTACTTC. Translating it yields CASSLAPLGKNIQYF. Full variable domain (remainder filled in from reference TRBV13 and TRBJ2-4): AAGVIQSPRHLIKEKRETATLKCYPIPRHDTVYWYQQGPGQDPQFLISFYEKMQSDKGSIPDRFSAQQFSDYHSELNMSSLELGDSALYFCASSLAPLGKNIQYFGAGTRLSVL.

This chain links TRBV7-2 with TRBJ1-5; 7 nucleotides agree with TRBD1. The V gene end was trimmed by 5 bases and the J gene end by 5 bases; junction bases not matched to a gene: 9. Germline V gives CDR1 SGHTA, CDR2 FQGNSA. This CDR3 has 15 residues. The CDR3 DNA reads as TGTGCCAGCAGCCCCCGACAGGGACTGGATCAGCCCCAGCATTTT. This encodes CASSPRQGLDQPQHF.

The table lists this clonotype with a count of one. The chain has TRBV7-9 and TRBJ2-7; D possibly corresponds to TRBD1 (7 bases). V was cut by 5 bases and J by 6 bases, with 17 bases left in between. Germline V gene data show CDR1 as SEHNR and CDR2 as FQNEAQ (reference sequence). The CDR3 runs to 14 residues. This chain's CDR3 is CASSAGQTPSEQYF. CDR3 bases: TGTGCCAGCAGCGCGGGACAGACCCCTTCCGAGCAGTACTTC.

The V call is TRBV18, the J call TRBJ2-1, with D unresolved. Trimming took 0 bases from V and 5 from J, leaving 8 bases between them. The CDR3 is 14 amino acids. CDR1 and CDR2 from the germline V gene are KGHSH and LQKENI. The CDR3 loop is CASSPPEPNNEQFF. In DNA form, the CDR3 reads TGTGCCAGCTCACCACCGGAGCCCAACAATGAGCAGTTCTTC.

This clonotype was seen a handful of times. The chain recombines TRBV27 with TRBJ2-7; TRBD2 aligns across 8 bases. The CDR3 is made up of 14 amino acids. Germline-derived CDR1 and CDR2 are MNHEY and SMNVEV (reference sequence). V shed 4 bases, J shed 0 bases, and the junction held 2 bases outside the gene matches. The CDR3 region is CASSSLAGSYEQYF. The CDR3 region has the DNA TGTGCCAGCAGTTCCCTAGCGGGCTCCTACGAGCAGTACTTC.

V gene TRBV28 combines with J gene TRBJ1-5; D is undetermined. V was shortened by 3 bases and J by 2 bases, with 11 bases between the two germline ends. The germline V gene has CDR1 MDHEN and CDR2 SYDVKM. This CDR3 region has 15 residues. CDR3 nucleotide sequence: TGTGCCAGCAGTTTCGACCCCCTGGGCAATCAGCCCCAGCATTTT. It specifies CASSFDPLGNQPQHF.

The CDR3 here is CASSVGLSSEQFF. CDR3 bases: TGTGCCAGCAGCGTAGGTTTGTCGTCTGAGCAGTTCTTC. The chain has TRBV9 and TRBJ2-1; D remains ambiguous. The ends were cut back, 0 bases at V and 9 bases at J, with 10 bases in the middle. Germline CDR1 is SGDLS and CDR2 is YYNGEE. This CDR3 region has 13 residues. The full variable domain, rest sourced from reference TRBV9 and TRBJ2-1, is DSGVTQTPKHLITATGQRVTLRCSPRSGDLSVYWYQQSLDQGLQFLIQYYNGEERAKGNILERFSAQQFPDLHSELNLSSLELGDSALYFCASSVGLSSEQFFGPGTRLTVL.